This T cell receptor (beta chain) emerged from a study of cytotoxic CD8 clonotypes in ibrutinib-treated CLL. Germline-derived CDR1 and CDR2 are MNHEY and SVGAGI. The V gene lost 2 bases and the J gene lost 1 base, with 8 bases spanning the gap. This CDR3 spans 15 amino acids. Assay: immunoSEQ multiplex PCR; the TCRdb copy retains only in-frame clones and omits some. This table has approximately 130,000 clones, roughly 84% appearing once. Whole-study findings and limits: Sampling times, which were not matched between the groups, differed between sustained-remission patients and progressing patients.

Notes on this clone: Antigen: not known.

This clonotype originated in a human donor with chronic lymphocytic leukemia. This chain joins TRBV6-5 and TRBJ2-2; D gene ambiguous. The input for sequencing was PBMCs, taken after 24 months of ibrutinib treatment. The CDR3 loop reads CASSYSIQNTGELFF. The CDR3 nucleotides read TGTGCCAGCAGTTACAGCATCCAGAACACCGGGGAGCTGTTTTTT.